This paragraph covers one T cell receptor beta chain sequence. The antigen is undetermined. This sample is drawn from a study of vaccination and CD4 T cells after COVID-19. Study context: Stimuli were overlapping spike peptide pools of SARS-CoV-2 and three common cold coronaviruses (HCoV-NL63, HCoV-OC43, HCoV-229E). General study results and limits: Median numbers of SARS-CoV-2-reactive clonotypes increased from roughly 22 to 38 (not a significant change).

This CDR3 is built from 13 residues. Germline values: CDR1 KGHSH, CDR2 LQKENI. V was cut by 3 bases and J by 4 bases, with 10 bases left in between. An Oncomine TCR Beta short-read assay was used to sequence the DNA from cultured CD4+ T cells. TCRdb itself ran the PCR reads through MiXCR, one entry per CDR3 protein. The top ten hold roughly a fifth of the sample, which has 5,500 to 6,500 distinct CDR3 sequences, roughly three quarters seen once. Treatment specified: approximately 9-day PBMC culture with coronavirus spike peptide pools or control peptides (ViraFEST assay). Sequenced: CD4+ T cells from blood, cultured in vitro. This chain uses TRBV18 with TRBJ2-7; the D gene is possibly TRBD1 (5 bases). This sequence originates from a human donor who had recovered from COVID-19. Here the CDR3 reads CASSPAQAYEQYF. Written as DNA, the CDR3 is TGTGCCAGCTCACCGGCACAGGCATACGAGCAGTACTTC.